Listed here are 19 T cell receptor beta chains from one sample, sequenced in a study of Ad26.COV2.S vaccination and SARS-CoV-2 variants. The protocol was immunoSEQ multiplex PCR, while the TCRdb copy is restricted to in-frame clones and leaves out a portion. The sample lists roughly 140,000 clones, about nine tenths occurring once. This specimen was peripheral blood, taken after recovery from COVID-19. These receptors were collected from a human donor who had recovered from COVID-19.

The sample holds a few counts of this clone. The chain combines TRBV5-1 with TRBJ2-2, with D possibly matching TRBD1 (5 bases). The CDR3 consists of 14 residues. V gave up 4 bases and J gave up 1 base, with 8 bases separating them. CDR1 is SGHRS and CDR2 is YFSETQ in the germline V gene. CDR3 sequence (DNA): TGCGCCAGCAGCCCTGGACAGAACACCGGGGAGCTGTTTTTT. Translated, it gives CASSPGQNTGELFF. Complete variable domain (other parts from reference TRBV5-1 and TRBJ2-2): KAGVTQTPRYLIKTRGQQVTLSCSPISGHRSVSWYQQTPGQGLQFLFEYFSETQRNKGNFPGRFSGRQFSNSRSEMNVSTLELGDSALYLCASSPGQNTGELFFGEGSRLTVL.

The rearrangement uses TRBV9 and TRBJ1-1; 8 positions match TRBD1. V lost 3 bases to trimming and J lost 3 bases; unmatched junction nucleotides: 4. There are 14 residues in the CDR3. Germline assignment: CDR1 SGDLS and CDR2 YYNGEE. Here the CDR3 reads CASSADRGDTEAFF. The CDR3 coding sequence is TGTGCCAGCAGCGCCGACAGGGGCGACACTGAAGCTTTCTTT. The full variable domain, in which reference TRBV9 and TRBJ1-1 provide the parts outside the CDR3, is DSGVTQTPKHLITATGQRVTLRCSPRSGDLSVYWYQQSLDQGLQFLIQYYNGEERAKGNILERFSAQQFPDLHSELNLSSLELGDSALYFCASSADRGDTEAFFGQGTRLTVV.

The gene calls are TRBV7-6 and TRBJ2-2; 8 positions match TRBD1. Germline V lookup: CDR1 SGHVS, CDR2 FNYEAQ. The CDR3 consists of 20 residues. Trimming cost V 5 bases and J 5 bases; bases outside gene matches: 22. Here the CDR3 DNA reads TGTGCCAGCAGCCAGCGAGGCGGGACAGGAACAAACTGGGGGACCGGGGAGCTGTTTTTT. Protein: CASSQRGGTGTNWGTGELFF.

J is TRBJ1-4 and V is TRBV7-2; no definite D call. CDR3 length: 12 amino acids. From germline, CDR1 is SGHTA and CDR2 FQGNSA. The V gene lost 1 base and the J gene lost 7 bases, with 4 bases spanning the gap. CDR3 sequence (DNA): TGTGCCAGCAGCTTAGATTCTGAAAAACTGTTTTTT. It specifies CASSLDSEKLFF.

The chain recombines TRBV6-1 with TRBJ1-1; 9 bases are shared with TRBD1. The V gene end was trimmed by 3 bases and the J gene end by 3 bases; junction bases not matched to a gene: 20. CDR3 length: 20 amino acids. The germline gives CDR1 MNHNS, CDR2 SASEGT. CDR3 amino acids: CASSDPFLTGGSGWDTEAFF. The CDR3 coding sequence is TGTGCCAGCAGTGACCCCTTCCTGACAGGGGGTTCAGGGTGGGACACTGAAGCTTTCTTT.

This clone was seen a handful of times. The CDR3 spells CASSSIVDRGHGYTF. CDR3 in DNA: TGTGCCAGCAGCTCCATCGTGGACAGGGGACATGGCTACACCTTC. The V call is TRBV7-9, the J call TRBJ1-2, with 9 bases that match TRBD1. J was trimmed by 6 bases and V by 4 bases; bases with no gene match: 9. The V gene's germline CDR1 is SEHNR and CDR2 FQNEAQ (reference sequence). CDR3 size: 15 residues.

Notes on this clone: The same CDR3 arises from other DNA sequences in this sample as well. The genes are TRBV30 and TRBJ1-1; D might be TRBD1 (5 bases). The ends were cut back, 1 base at V and 3 bases at J, with 9 bases in the middle. The germline V gene encodes CDR1 GTSNPN and CDR2 SVGIG (reference sequence). CDR3 size: 13 residues. The chain's CDR3 is CAWSEGTHTEAFF. CDR3 DNA: TGTGCCTGGAGTGAAGGGACCCACACTGAAGCTTTCTTT.

This sequence joins TRBV5-1 and TRBJ2-2, with a tentative D call TRBD2 (6 bases). Trimming stripped 0 bases from V and 3 bases from J, with 24 bases between. This CDR3 region has 20 residues. Germline lookup yields CDR1 SGHRS and CDR2 YFSETQ. The CDR3 region is CASSLGLGAGYARDTGELFF. CDR3 DNA sequence: TGCGCCAGCAGCTTGGGCTTAGGAGCGGGCTACGCCCGGGACACCGGGGAGCTGTTTTTT. Variable domain in full (rest from reference TRBV5-1 and TRBJ2-2): KAGVTQTPRYLIKTRGQQVTLSCSPISGHRSVSWYQQTPGQGLQFLFEYFSETQRNKGNFPGRFSGRQFSNSRSEMNVSTLELGDSALYLCASSLGLGAGYARDTGELFFGEGSRLTVL.

The J gene is TRBJ2-1, the V gene TRBV11-2, with D uncertain. V shed 0 bases and J shed 7 bases, with 1 base lying between them. Germline CDR1 SGHAT, CDR2 FQNNGV. The CDR3 sequence is 11 residues long. The CDR3 nucleotides read TGTGCCAGCAGCTTAGAGAATGAGCAGTTCTTC. This gives the protein CASSLENEQFF.

The V call is TRBV28, the J call TRBJ1-1; D may be TRBD1 (6 bases). Germline CDR1 reads MDHEN; CDR2 reads SYDVKM. The V end was cut by 1 base, the J end by 10 bases, with 10 bases between. This CDR3 contains 12 residues. The CDR3 sequence is CASSLLTGGAFF. The CDR3 coding sequence is TGTGCCAGCAGTTTATTGACAGGCGGAGCTTTCTTT.

CDR3 sequence: CASSLNAREQYF. Here the CDR3 DNA reads TGTGCCAGCAGTTTAAACGCGCGTGAGCAGTACTTC. V is TRBV12-3 or TRBV12-4 and J is TRBJ2-7; D not certain. CDR3 length: 12 amino acids. Between the trimmed V and J ends, which lost 2 bases and 7 bases, there was a span of 9 bases.

The chain uses TRBV28 and TRBJ1-1; no reliable D call. V shed 5 bases and J shed 8 bases, with 12 bases lying between them. Germline V CDR1 and CDR2: MDHEN, SYDVKM. CDR3 size: 12 residues. The CDR3 DNA reads TGTGCCAGCAGTCCAGGCCGCAGGGAAGCTTTCTTT. It translates to CASSPGRREAFF.

The chain couples TRBV7-2 to TRBJ2-3; TRBD2 aligns across 9 bases. The CDR3 loop spans 16 amino acids. Looked up from germline, CDR1 is SGHTA and CDR2 is FQGNSA. With V trimmed by 0 bases and J by 1 base, 2 bases remained unmatched. This chain's CDR3 is CASSLAAGGRTDTQYF. In DNA, the CDR3 is TGTGCCAGCAGCTTAGCAGCGGGGGGCCGCACAGATACGCAGTATTTT.

V usage is TRBV5-1 and J usage is TRBJ2-7; perhaps D is TRBD1 or TRBD2 (5 bases each). The germline V gene has CDR1 SGHRS and CDR2 YFSETQ. The CDR3 has 14 amino acids. Trimming stripped 4 bases from V and 4 bases from J, with 15 bases between. The CDR3 sequence: CASSTGDGIYEQYF. CDR3 nucleotide sequence: TGCGCCAGCAGCACCGGGGACGGGATTTACGAGCAGTACTTC. The complete variable domain, with remaining parts taken from reference TRBV5-1 and TRBJ2-7, reads KAGVTQTPRYLIKTRGQQVTLSCSPISGHRSVSWYQQTPGQGLQFLFEYFSETQRNKGNFPGRFSGRQFSNSRSEMNVSTLELGDSALYLCASSTGDGIYEQYFGPGTRLTVT.

The CDR3 here is CSAIGTEAFF. CDR3 DNA: TGCAGTGCTATAGGGACTGAAGCTTTCTTT. The gene calls are TRBV20-1 and TRBJ1-1, with no clear D. This CDR3 comprises 10 residues. Germline V lookup: CDR1 DFQATT, CDR2 SNEGSKA (reference sequence). V was clipped by 4 bases and J by 5 bases, with 5 bases between them.

The J gene is TRBJ1-5, the V gene TRBV3-1 (or the pseudogene TRBV3-2); the match to TRBD1 covers 8 bases. The CDR3 has 15 residues. The V gene end was trimmed by 1 base and the J gene end by 4 bases; junction bases not matched to a gene: 3. Per the germline V gene, CDR1 is LGHDT and CDR2 is YNNKEL (reference sequence). CDR3 sequence reads: CASSQGQGRNQPQHF. The CDR3 region has the DNA TGTGCCAGCAGCCAAGGACAGGGGAGGAATCAGCCCCAGCATTTT.

The chain employs TRBV7-9 and TRBJ1-1; 7 nucleotides match TRBD1. CDR1 and CDR2 from the germline V gene are SEHNR and FQNEAQ (reference sequence). After removal of 5 bases from V and 3 bases from J, the junction contained 6 bases not matched to a gene. This CDR3 has 14 residues. In DNA, the CDR3 is TGTGCCAGCAGCCGACAGGGAGAGTACACTGAAGCTTTCTTT. Protein sequence: CASSRQGEYTEAFF.

V usage is TRBV7-8 and J usage is TRBJ1-2, with TRBD1 as a possible D gene (5 bases). Trimming left V 4 bases short and J 4 bases short, with 13 bases between. In germline, CDR1 is SGHVS, CDR2 FQNEAQ. This CDR3 region has 14 residues. Written as DNA, the CDR3 is TGTGCCAGCAGCTCCGGGGACCGGATCTATGGCTACACCTTC. Translated: CASSSGDRIYGYTF.

J is TRBJ2-3 and V is TRBV7-9; the D is unclear. The germline CDR1 and CDR2 sequences are SEHNR and FQNEAQ (reference sequence). V lost 0 bases to trimming and J lost 6 bases, with 7 bases between them. The CDR3 is 13 residues long. The CDR3 DNA reads TGTGCCAGCAGCTTAGCAGAGATGGATACGCAGTATTTT. Translation: CASSLAEMDTQYF.